A selection of T cell receptor beta chains follows, all from one sample in a study of neoadjuvant nivolumab and ipilimumab in lung cancer. Some clones are missing from TCRdb's copy, which holds only in-frame ones; the method was immunoSEQ multiplex PCR. The sample includes over 3,000 clones, 88% seen only once; the top ten take more than 2%. The sequencing used tumor tissue, collected after neoadjuvant nivolumab, alone or with ipilimumab, at or shortly before surgery. The receptors were sampled from an adult with non-small cell lung cancer. Each CDR3 is given with its conserved first and last residue. The order of the fields is CDR3 length, D gene, V gene, CDR3 protein. D genes are given only for firm matches.

cdr3_length: 15
d_call: TRBD2
v_call: TRBV4-1
cdr3_aa: CASSPGGTLSDTQYF

cdr3_length: 15
d_call: -
v_call: TRBV9
cdr3_aa: CASSVVSDWGNEQFF

cdr3_length: 12
d_call: -
v_call: TRBV13
cdr3_aa: CASSLGNTEAFF

cdr3_length: 14
d_call: -
v_call: TRBV5-1
cdr3_aa: CASSLGQSSYEQYF

cdr3_length: 18
d_call: TRBD2
v_call: TRBV7-9
cdr3_aa: CASSQARWTSGLTYEQYF

cdr3_length: 14
d_call: TRBD2
v_call: TRBV5-1
cdr3_aa: CASMVSSGSYEQYF

cdr3_length: 12
d_call: -
v_call: TRBV2
cdr3_aa: CASSINGGEQFF

cdr3_length: 13
d_call: -
v_call: TRBV11-3
cdr3_aa: CASANRYTDTQYF

cdr3_length: 14
d_call: -
v_call: TRBV30
cdr3_aa: CATGRTPTTDTQYF

cdr3_length: 15
d_call: -
v_call: TRBV4-3
cdr3_aa: CASSQGVAGSYEQYF

cdr3_length: 14
d_call: -
v_call: TRBV25-1
cdr3_aa: CASSANTAPYGYTF

cdr3_length: 16
d_call: TRBD1
v_call: TRBV2
cdr3_aa: CASSPEGTGGAYEQYF

cdr3_length: 14
d_call: -
v_call: TRBV2
cdr3_aa: CASTRDPSTDTQYF

cdr3_length: 14
d_call: -
v_call: TRBV14
cdr3_aa: CASGKTGRYTEAFF

cdr3_length: 14
d_call: -
v_call: TRBV6-5
cdr3_aa: CASRRGFQGETQYF

cdr3_length: 15
d_call: -
v_call: TRBV10-3
cdr3_aa: CAISEQGGGSYEQYF

cdr3_length: 16
d_call: -
v_call: TRBV11-2
cdr3_aa: CASSSRDTPTYNEQFF

cdr3_length: 17
d_call: TRBD2
v_call: TRBV5-1
cdr3_aa: CASSLDPGGVNAGELFF

cdr3_length: 17
d_call: TRBD2
v_call: TRBV5-4
cdr3_aa: CASSFPSSGGWGDTQYF

cdr3_length: 13
d_call: -
v_call: TRBV6-1
cdr3_aa: CASSELRSGIQYF

cdr3_length: 13
d_call: -
v_call: TRBV6-1
cdr3_aa: CASSGETSYGYTF

cdr3_length: 20
d_call: -
v_call: TRBV12-2
cdr3_aa: CASRWGQDGYLCFSNQPQHF

cdr3_length: 14
d_call: -
v_call: TRBV5-4
cdr3_aa: CASSADLFSYEQYF

cdr3_length: 15
d_call: -
v_call: TRBV30
cdr3_aa: CAWSAPQVANYGYTF

cdr3_length: 16
d_call: -
v_call: TRBV5-4
cdr3_aa: CASSSDSSSAHSPLHF

cdr3_length: 12
d_call: -
v_call: TRBV6-6
cdr3_aa: CASRLWTDTQYF

cdr3_length: 14
d_call: -
v_call: TRBV30
cdr3_aa: CAWSRQSGAAGYTF

cdr3_length: 13
d_call: -
v_call: TRBV6-5
cdr3_aa: CASSYSMAETQYF

cdr3_length: 15
d_call: -
v_call: TRBV9
cdr3_aa: CASSASSGGRNEQYF

cdr3_length: 13
d_call: -
v_call: TRBV7-2
cdr3_aa: CASSLFTGTEAFF

cdr3_length: 15
d_call: TRBD1
v_call: TRBV5-1
cdr3_aa: CASSTGGAGNQPQHF

cdr3_length: 13
d_call: -
v_call: TRBV13
cdr3_aa: CASSLGWGNTIYF

cdr3_length: 14
d_call: -
v_call: TRBV7-9
cdr3_aa: CASSRVGTNTEAFF